This T cell receptor beta chain was identified during a study of T-cell memory formation after mild COVID-19. Study-wide results and caveats: Contracting clones from day 15 to 85 had balanced CD4/CD8; later expanders favoured CD4+.

TCRdb ran MiXCR on the 5' RACE reads and lists one entry per CDR3 protein. The sample shows 130,000 to 150,000 distinct CDR3 sequences, roughly 21% of them seen only once. Trimming shortened V by 10 bases and J by 0 bases, and 14 bases separated the two germline ends. The CDR3 is 14 amino acids. Germline CDR1 and CDR2: SNHLY and FYNNEI. In the case of this clonotype: Antigen: not known.

The receptor was isolated from an adult woman who had mild COVID-19 (a few samples of this study predate the infection). Cell type and time point are not known. The source material was PBMCs or a T cell subset sorted from them (not recorded which). The gene calls are TRBV2 and TRBJ2-3; D ambiguous. CDR3 coding DNA: TGTGCCAAAAGAGACTGGGCTAGCACAGATACGCAGTATTTT. Residues: CAKRDWASTDTQYF. Using reference TRBV2 and TRBJ2-3 for the parts outside the CDR3, the full variable domain is EPEVTQTPSHQVTQMGQEVILRCVPISNHLYFYWYRQILGQKVEFLVSFYNNEISEKSEIFDDQFSVERPDGSNFTLKIRSTKLEDSAMYFCAKRDWASTDTQYFGPGTRLTVL.